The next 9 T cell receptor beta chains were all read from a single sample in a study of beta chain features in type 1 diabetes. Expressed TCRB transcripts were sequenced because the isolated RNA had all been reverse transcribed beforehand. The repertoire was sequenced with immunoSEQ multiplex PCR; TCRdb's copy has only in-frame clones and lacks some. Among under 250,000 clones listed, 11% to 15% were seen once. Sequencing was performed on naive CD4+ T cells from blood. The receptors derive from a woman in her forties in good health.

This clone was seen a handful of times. The CDR3 nucleotides read TGTGCCATCAGTGGACAGGGAGGCTACGAGCAGTACTTC. Amino acids: CAISGQGGYEQYF. The chain combines TRBV10-3 with TRBJ2-7, with a weak D call TRBD1 (7 bases). The germline V and J ends were trimmed by 4 bases and 3 bases, with 10 bases remaining between them. There are 13 residues in the CDR3. Germline V gene sequence: CDR1 ENHRY, CDR2 SYGVKD.

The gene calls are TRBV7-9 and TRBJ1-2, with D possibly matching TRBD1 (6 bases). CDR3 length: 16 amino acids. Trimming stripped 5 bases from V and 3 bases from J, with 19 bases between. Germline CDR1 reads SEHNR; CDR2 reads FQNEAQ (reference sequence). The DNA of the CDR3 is TGTGCCAGCAGCCCCCGGGTGGGGGCGCGAGACTATGGCTACACCTTC. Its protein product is CASSPRVGARDYGYTF. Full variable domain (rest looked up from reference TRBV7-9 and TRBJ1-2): DTGVSQNPRHKITKRGQNVTFRCDPISEHNRLYWYRQTLGQGPEFLTYFQNEAQLEKSRLLSDRFSAERPKGSFSTLEIQRTEQGDSAMYLCASSPRVGARDYGYTFGSGTRLTVV.

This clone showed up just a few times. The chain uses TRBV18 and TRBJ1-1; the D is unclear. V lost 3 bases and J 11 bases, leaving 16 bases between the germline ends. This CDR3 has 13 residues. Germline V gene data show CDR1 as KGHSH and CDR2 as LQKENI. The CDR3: CASSPYNAREAFF. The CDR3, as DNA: TGTGCCAGCTCACCTTACAATGCACGGGAGGCTTTCTTT.

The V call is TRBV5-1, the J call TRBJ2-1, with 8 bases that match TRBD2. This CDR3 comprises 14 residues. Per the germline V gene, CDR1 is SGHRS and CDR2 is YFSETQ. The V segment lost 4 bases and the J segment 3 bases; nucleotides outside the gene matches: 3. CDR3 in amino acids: CASSKLADYNEQFF. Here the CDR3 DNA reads TGCGCCAGCAGCAAACTAGCGGACTACAATGAGCAGTTCTTC.

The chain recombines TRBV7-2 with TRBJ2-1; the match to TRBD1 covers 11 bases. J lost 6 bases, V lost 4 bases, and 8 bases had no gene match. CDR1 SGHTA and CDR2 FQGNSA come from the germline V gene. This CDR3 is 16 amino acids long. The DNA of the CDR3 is TGTGCCAGCAGCTCCTCCGGGACAGGGGGGTTCAATGAGCAGTTCTTC. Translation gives CASSSSGTGGFNEQFF.

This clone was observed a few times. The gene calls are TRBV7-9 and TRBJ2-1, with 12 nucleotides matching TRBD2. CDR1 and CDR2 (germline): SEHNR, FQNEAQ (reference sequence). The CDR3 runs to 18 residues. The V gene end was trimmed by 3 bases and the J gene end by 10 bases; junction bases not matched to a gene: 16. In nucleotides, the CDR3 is TGTGCCAGCAGCTTCCCTCAAATGGTACTAGCGGGGGGCCCAGAGCAGTTCTTC. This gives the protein CASSFPQMVLAGGPEQFF. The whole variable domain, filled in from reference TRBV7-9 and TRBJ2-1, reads DTGVSQNPRHKITKRGQNVTFRCDPISEHNRLYWYRQTLGQGPEFLTYFQNEAQLEKSRLLSDRFSAERPKGSFSTLEIQRTEQGDSAMYLCASSFPQMVLAGGPEQFFGPGTRLTVL.

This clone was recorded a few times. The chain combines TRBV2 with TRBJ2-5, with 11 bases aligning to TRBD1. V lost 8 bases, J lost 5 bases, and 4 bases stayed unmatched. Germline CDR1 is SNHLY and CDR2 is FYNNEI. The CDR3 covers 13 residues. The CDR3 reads CASGTGGAETQYF. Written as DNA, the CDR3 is TGTGCCAGCGGGACAGGGGGTGCGGAGACCCAGTACTTC.

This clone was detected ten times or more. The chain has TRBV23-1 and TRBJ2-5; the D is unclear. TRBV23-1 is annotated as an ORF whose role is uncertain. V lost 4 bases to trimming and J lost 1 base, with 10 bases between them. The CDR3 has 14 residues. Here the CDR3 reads CASSRPGPQETQYF. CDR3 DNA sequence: TGCGCCAGCAGTCGGCCAGGCCCCCAAGAGACCCAGTACTTC.

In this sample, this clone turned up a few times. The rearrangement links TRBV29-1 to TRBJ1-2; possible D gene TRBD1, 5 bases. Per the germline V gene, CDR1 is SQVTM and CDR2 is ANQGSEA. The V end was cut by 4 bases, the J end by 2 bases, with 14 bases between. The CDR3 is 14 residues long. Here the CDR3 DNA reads TGCAGCGTTGGAACAGACAGTACAAACTATGGCTACACCTTC. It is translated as CSVGTDSTNYGYTF.